The 25 T cell receptor beta chains listed next were all sequenced from one sample in a study of cytomegalovirus exposure and HLA in healthy donors. The repertoire was sequenced with immunoSEQ multiplex PCR; TCRdb's copy has only in-frame clones and lacks some. This table has around 180,000 clones, over 65% appearing once. The sequenced material came from PBMCs. The receptors originated from a man younger than 35 in good health and CMV-seropositive.

This chain links TRBV25-1 with TRBJ2-1, with TRBD2 identical over 9 bases. The CDR3 sequence is 15 residues long. CDR1 and CDR2 from the germline V gene are MGHDK and SYGVNS. With 4 bases clipped from V and 2 bases from J, the junction kept 3 bases outside the gene matches. CDR3 protein: CASSGKREAYNEQFF. DNA for the CDR3: TGTGCCAGCAGTGGGAAGCGGGAGGCCTACAATGAGCAGTTCTTC.

The J gene is TRBJ2-5, the V gene TRBV5-6; D call uncertain. The V end was cut by 0 bases, the J end by 5 bases, with 14 bases between. The CDR3 has 15 amino acids. Germline CDR1 and CDR2: SGHDT and YYEEEE. CDR3 protein: CASSLVRLYGETQYF. The CDR3 DNA sequence: TGTGCCAGCAGCTTGGTGAGGCTATATGGGGAGACCCAGTACTTC.

This chain connects TRBV5-1 to TRBJ2-1; 9 bases fit TRBD2. Germline trimming cut 5 bases from V and 5 bases from J; bases unmatched to any gene: 8. This CDR3 is 15 amino acids long. Germline values: CDR1 SGHRS, CDR2 YFSETQ. CDR3 coding DNA: TGCGCCAGCAGTCTTACTAGCGGGTACAACAATGAGCAGTTCTTC. Protein sequence: CASSLTSGYNNEQFF. Complete variable domain (other parts from reference TRBV5-1 and TRBJ2-1): KAGVTQTPRYLIKTRGQQVTLSCSPISGHRSVSWYQQTPGQGLQFLFEYFSETQRNKGNFPGRFSGRQFSNSRSEMNVSTLELGDSALYLCASSLTSGYNNEQFFGPGTRLTVL.

The chain combines TRBV14 with TRBJ1-4; TRBD1 matches 9 bases. V lost 8 bases to trimming and J lost 8 bases; unmatched junction nucleotides: 6. Germline CDR1 and CDR2: SGHDN and FVKESK. The CDR3 contains 13 residues. CDR3 bases: TGTGCCAGCCACGGACAGGGGAACGAAAAACTGTTTTTT. It translates to CASHGQGNEKLFF.

The chain couples TRBV5-8 to TRBJ2-5, with 10 bases fitting TRBD1. The CDR3 runs to 16 residues. V lost 0 bases and J lost 5; bases outside the gene matches: 7. Germline loops: CDR1 SGHTS, CDR2 YDEGEE. The CDR3 DNA reads as TGTGCCAGCAGCTTGGCCGGGACAGGGGTTGGGGAGACCCAGTACTTC. This translates into CASSLAGTGVGETQYF.

The genes are TRBV6-5 and TRBJ2-7, with 10 bases identical to TRBD1. The length of the CDR3 is 15 residues. The germline CDR1 and CDR2 sequences are MNHEY and SVGAGI. The trim removed 5 bases at V and 5 bases at J, leaving 9 bases unmatched. As DNA, the CDR3 is TGTGCCAGCAGTATCCGGACAGGGGGGAAGGACGAGCAGTACTTC. This encodes CASSIRTGGKDEQYF.

V and J are TRBV27 and TRBJ2-1, with 13 bases matching TRBD2. Looked up from germline, CDR1 is MNHEY and CDR2 is SMNVEV (reference sequence). Unmatched junction bases numbered 8, after V lost 8 bases and J lost 7 bases. CDR3 length equals 15 residues. The CDR3 DNA follows: TGTGCCAGCGCGAGGGGACTAGCGGGATTAAATGAGCAGTTCTTC. Amino acids: CASARGLAGLNEQFF.

J is TRBJ2-5 and V is TRBV11-3, with 9 bases fitting TRBD2. V lost 4 bases and J lost 1; bases outside the gene matches: 4. The CDR3 is made up of 15 amino acids. Germline V gene data show CDR1 as SGHNT and CDR2 as YENEEA. CDR3 sequence: CASSSSREGQETQYF. In DNA, the CDR3 is TGTGCCAGCAGCTCCTCGCGGGAGGGCCAAGAGACCCAGTACTTC.

The rearrangement uses TRBV9 and TRBJ2-3; 12 bases are shared with TRBD2. V shed 3 bases and J 2 bases; nucleotides not matched to a gene: 7. Germline V CDR1 and CDR2: SGDLS, YYNGEE. The CDR3 runs 17 residues. The CDR3 nucleotides are TGTGCCAGCAGCGACCCTAGCGGGAGGGAGGTCACAGATACGCAGTATTTT. Protein sequence: CASSDPSGREVTDTQYF.

Here the CDR3 DNA reads TGTGCCTGGAGTGGGGGACAGGAGACCACAGATACGCAGTATTTT. Translation gives CAWSGGQETTDTQYF. The V gene is TRBV30, the J gene TRBJ2-3; 8 nucleotides align to TRBD1. The CDR3 runs to 15 residues. The trim removed 1 base at V and 2 bases at J, leaving 5 bases unmatched. The germline gives CDR1 GTSNPN, CDR2 SVGIG (reference sequence).

The chain carries TRBV7-3 and TRBJ2-1, with D perhaps matching TRBD1 (6 bases). Trimming removed 2 bases at V and 7 bases at J, with 12 bases between. The germline CDR1 and CDR2 sequences are SGHTA and FQGTGA. The CDR3 runs 14 residues. DNA of the CDR3: TGTGCCAGCAGCTTAGTCCTAGGGGGAAATGAGCAGTTCTTC. This codes for CASSLVLGGNEQFF.

V and J are TRBV6-6 and TRBJ2-3; the D is unclear. The CDR3 runs 16 residues. Germline V gene sequence: CDR1 MNHNY, CDR2 SVGAGI (reference sequence). V lost 2 bases and J 0 bases, leaving 12 bases between the germline ends. CDR3 bases: TGTGCCAGCAGTTACGATGTGGTTACTAGCACAGATACGCAGTATTTT. Translating gives CASSYDVVTSTDTQYF.

V and J are TRBV5-4 and TRBJ2-7; D remains ambiguous. This CDR3 spans 11 amino acids. The V gene lost 4 bases and the J gene lost 3 bases, with 5 bases spanning the gap. Germline CDR1 is SGHNT and CDR2 is YYREEE (reference sequence). CDR3 in DNA: TGTGCCAGCAGCCTAGACTACGAGCAGTACTTC. It codes for CASSLDYEQYF.

The chain links TRBV28 to TRBJ1-1, with D hard to call. The CDR3 loop spans 14 amino acids. Trimming pared 3 bases from V and 1 base from J, leaving 9 bases between. CDR1 is MDHEN, CDR2 SYDVKM, per germline. The CDR3 coding sequence is TGTGCCAGCAGTTTCGTTGCAGAGAACACTGAAGCTTTCTTT. Translated: CASSFVAENTEAFF. The variable domain in full, with the rest retrieved from reference TRBV28 and TRBJ1-1, is DVKVTQSSRYLVKRTGEKVFLECVQDMDHENMFWYRQDPGLGLRLIYFSYDVKMKEKGDIPEGYSVSREKKERFSLILESASTNQTSMYLCASSFVAENTEAFFGQGTRLTVV.

There are a few counts of this clone. The chain joins TRBV7-2 to TRBJ2-3, with 10 bases fitting TRBD2. Germline CDR1 is SGHTA and CDR2 is FQGNSA. CDR3 size: 15 residues. The J segment lost 5 bases and the V segment lost 5 bases, leaving 7 bases of the junction unmatched. Here the CDR3 DNA reads TGTGCCAGCAGCCGCCTAGCGGGAGAGGGAGATACGCAGTATTTT. As protein: CASSRLAGEGDTQYF. The full variable domain, in which reference TRBV7-2 and TRBJ2-3 provide the parts outside the CDR3, is GAGVSQSPSNKVTEKGKDVELRCDPISGHTALYWYRQSLGQGLEFLIYFQGNSAPDKSGLPSDRFSAERTGGSVSTLTIQRTQQEDSAVYLCASSRLAGEGDTQYFGPGTRLTVL.

The chain links TRBV5-1 to TRBJ2-4; TRBD2 matches 15 bases. CDR1 is SGHRS, CDR2 YFSETQ, per germline. V lost 3 bases to trimming and J lost 1 base; unmatched junction nucleotides: 8. This CDR3 is built from 19 residues. This chain's CDR3 is CASSSNPGLAGGAKNIQYF. Here the CDR3 DNA reads TGCGCCAGCAGCTCAAACCCGGGACTAGCGGGAGGTGCCAAAAACATTCAGTACTTC.

V is TRBV30 and J is TRBJ1-5; maybe TRBD1 (5 bases). The CDR3 spans 12 residues. From germline, CDR1 is GTSNPN and CDR2 SVGIG (reference sequence). Deletions cut 5 bases from V and 7 bases from J, with 12 bases between. CDR3 in DNA: TGTGCCTGGGGGGGGGTTGGGCAGCCCCAGCATTTT. Encoded protein: CAWGGVGQPQHF.

This chain links TRBV7-2 with TRBJ2-3; TRBD2 matches 7 bases. This CDR3 region has 16 residues. Looked up from germline, CDR1 is SGHTA and CDR2 is FQGNSA. V trimming: 1 base; J trimming: 2 bases; junction bases outside the gene matches: 6. The CDR3 region has the DNA TGTGCCAGCAGCTTAGATCCAGCGGGGATCACAGATACGCAGTATTTT. It specifies CASSLDPAGITDTQYF.

V gene TRBV7-2 combines with J gene TRBJ2-2, with 7 bases fitting TRBD1. The CDR3 has 15 residues. Germline values: CDR1 SGHTA, CDR2 FQGNSA. The trim removed 4 bases at V and 2 bases at J, leaving 4 bases unmatched. CDR3 sequence: CASSSGTVNTGELFF. The CDR3 nucleotides are TGTGCCAGCAGCTCCGGGACAGTAAACACCGGGGAGCTGTTTTTT.

The chain uses TRBV29-1 and TRBJ2-5; D gene ambiguous. This CDR3 is built from 14 residues. Deletions cut 1 base from V and 5 bases from J, with 14 bases between. In germline, CDR1 is SQVTM, CDR2 ANQGSEA. The chain's CDR3 is CSVEVDVPTETQYF. As DNA, the CDR3 is TGCAGCGTTGAAGTAGATGTCCCAACGGAGACCCAGTACTTC.

This rearrangement joins TRBV7-2 to TRBJ2-7, with 8 bases matching TRBD2. J lost 6 bases, V lost 5 bases, and 12 bases had no gene match. The CDR3 covers 15 residues. Per the germline V gene, CDR1 is SGHTA and CDR2 is FQGNSA. CDR3 DNA: TGTGCCAGCAGCACTCCCGGGACTAGTTCCCTCGAGCAGTACTTC. Residues: CASSTPGTSSLEQYF.

The CDR3: CASSSWRESSYEQYF. DNA of the CDR3: TGTGCCAGTAGTAGCTGGCGGGAGTCTTCCTACGAGCAGTACTTC. J is TRBJ2-7 and V is TRBV19; the match to TRBD2 covers 7 bases. Per the germline V gene, CDR1 is LNHDA and CDR2 is SQIVND (reference sequence). The CDR3 consists of 15 residues. V dropped 4 bases and J dropped 1; count of bases not matched to a gene: 7. The entire variable domain, with the rest obtained from reference TRBV19 and TRBJ2-7, is as follows: DGGITQSPKYLFRKEGQNVTLSCEQNLNHDAMYWYRQDPGQGLRLIYYSQIVNDFQKGDIAEGYSVSREKKESFPLTVTSAQKNPTAFYLCASSSWRESSYEQYFGPGTRLTVT.

The chain joins TRBV27 to TRBJ2-7, with D hard to call. The V and J ends lost 5 bases and 5 bases respectively, with 13 bases between them. The CDR3 totals 13 residues. From germline, CDR1 is MNHEY and CDR2 SMNVEV (reference sequence). The chain's CDR3 is CASSPIAANEQYF. CDR3 DNA sequence: TGTGCCAGCAGTCCGATAGCTGCTAACGAGCAGTACTTC.

This chain uses TRBV5-5 with TRBJ2-1, with 7 bases lining up with TRBD1. The germline CDR1 and CDR2 sequences are SGHKS and YYEKEE (reference sequence). The length of the CDR3 is 13 residues. V was pared by 4 bases and J by 9 bases, with 7 bases of the junction left unmatched. CDR3: CASSLSGGSEQFF. The CDR3 DNA follows: TGTGCCAGCAGCCTATCAGGGGGTAGTGAGCAGTTCTTC.

This clone was seen at least ten times. This rearrangement joins TRBV18 to TRBJ2-7; D perhaps matches TRBD2 (5 bases). Trimming removed 3 bases from V and 2 bases from J, with 14 bases in between. Germline lookup yields CDR1 KGHSH and CDR2 LQKENI. The CDR3 is made up of 15 amino acids. Here the CDR3 DNA reads TGTGCCAGCTCACCTGAGGGTGTGGGGACCTACGAGCAGTACTTC. It is translated as CASSPEGVGTYEQYF. The whole variable domain, remainder taken from reference TRBV18 and TRBJ2-7, is NAGVMQNPRHLVRRRGQEARLRCSPMKGHSHVYWYRQLPEEGLKFMVYLQKENIIDESGMPKERFSAEFPKEGPSILRIQQVVRGDSAAYFCASSPEGVGTYEQYFGPGTRLTVT.